A single T cell receptor (beta chain) is shown here with its context. Its cognate antigen is unknown. The CDR3 runs 15 residues. After removal of 5 bases from V and 5 bases from J, the junction contained 9 bases not matched to a gene. Germline-derived CDR1 and CDR2 are SGHVS and FQNEAQ. These data are taken from a study of T cell repertoires in cytomegalovirus infection. About the research overall: Selection of CMV epitopes for the study included recently identified HLA-C-restricted and well-studied HLA-B-restricted ones. Signatures in public TCR beta sequences pointed to both CMV infection and matching HLA type.

The study, taken as a whole, reports: The ex vivo response showed dominance by HLA-C-restricted CMV-specific TCR beta clonotypes. Public TCR beta family frequency separated CMV-and-HLA carriers, including in an independent cohort.

TCRdb reprocessed the reads via MiXCR and lists one record per CDR3 protein. Among around 710,000 distinct CDR3 sequences listed, about 27% were seen once. The receptor was derived from a human donor in good health (CMV status not recorded). Some clones in this sample may be carry-over from other donors' samples. The chain recombines TRBV7-8 with TRBJ2-5; 9 nucleotides match TRBD1. Sequencing was performed on cultured CD8+ T cells from PBMCs, taken from culture after CMV antigen stimulation. CDR3 nucleotide sequence: TGTGCCAGCAGCCTCAGGGACAGGGCTGGCGAGACCCAGTACTTC. It yields the protein CASSLRDRAGETQYF.